This is a list of T cell receptor beta chains from one sample in a study of blood T cell repertoires in COVID-19. Assay used: immunoSEQ multiplex PCR; TCRdb lists only in-frame clones, some missing. The table has 55,000 to 75,000 clones, 70% to 85% seen once. Input material: peripheral blood. These receptors were obtained from a man older than 75 with active COVID-19. The CDR3 runs from the conserved cysteine through the conserved F or W. D genes are given only for firm matches. Expanded clones are given a class, and other clones once, few, many or no size at all.

TRBV6-2/TRBV6-3	TRBJ2-1	-	-	CASSYTAGSYNEQFF	TGTGCCAGCAGTTACACAGCGGGCTCCTACAATGAGCAGTTCTTC
TRBV11-3	TRBJ2-2	few	TRBD2	CASSLGLADAGELFF	TGTGCCAGCAGCTTAGGACTAGCTGACGCCGGGGAGCTGTTTTTT
TRBV11-2	TRBJ2-5	-	-	CASSLGQLGGETQYF	TGTGCCAGCAGCCTGGGACAATTGGGTGGGGAGACCCAGTACTTC
TRBV6-5	TRBJ2-5	-	-	CASRPGFGETQYF	TGTGCCAGCAGACCAGGGTTCGGGGAGACCCAGTACTTC
TRBV27	TRBJ2-5	-	-	CASSFLSGQSGIRAQYF	TGTGCCAGCAGTTTCCTGAGCGGACAGTCCGGCATCAGGGCCCAGTACTTC
TRBV2	TRBJ1-5	-	TRBD1	CASSGGQGASNQPQHF	TGTGCCAGCAGTGGTGGCCAGGGGGCGAGCAATCAGCCCCAGCATTTT
TRBV3-1/TRBV3-2	TRBJ2-7	-	-	CASSLRGDYEQYF	TGTGCCAGCAGCCTCAGGGGAGACTACGAGCAGTACTTC
TRBV6-5	TRBJ2-3	-	-	CASSYLIPGAVDTQYF	TGTGCCAGCAGTTACCTTATCCCAGGGGCCGTAGATACGCAGTATTTT
TRBV6-5	TRBJ1-4	-	-	CASSYVYGEKLFF	TGTGCCAGCAGTTACGTTTACGGTGAAAAACTGTTTTTT
TRBV11-2	TRBJ1-6	-	-	CASSSGRQGQNSPLHF	TGTGCCAGCAGCTCGGGCAGGCAGGGGCAGAATTCACCCCTCCACTTT
TRBV18	TRBJ2-7	-	TRBD1	CASSPGQGSYEQYF	TGTGCCAGCTCGCCGGGACAGGGATCCTACGAGCAGTACTTC
TRBV5-1	TRBJ2-2	-	TRBD1	CASSVGRGREELFF	TGCGCCAGCAGCGTAGGCAGGGGGCGCGAGGAGCTGTTTTTT
TRBV4-1	TRBJ2-6	-	TRBD2	CASSLGLAVSGANVLTF	TGCGCCAGCAGCCTTGGACTAGCGGTCTCTGGGGCCAACGTCCTGACTTTC
TRBV6-5	TRBJ2-1	-	TRBD2	CASTTGASGYNEQFF	TGTGCCAGCACCACCGGGGCTAGCGGGTACAATGAGCAGTTCTTC
TRBV13	TRBJ2-5	-	-	CASSLARPPGAQYF	TGTGCCAGCAGCTTAGCCCGACCGCCAGGGGCCCAGTACTTC
TRBV4-3	TRBJ2-1	-	TRBD1	CASSRSGQGYNEQFF	TGCGCCAGCAGCCGATCGGGACAGGGCTACAATGAGCAGTTCTTC
TRBV19	TRBJ2-7	-	-	CASSIDHRFNEQYF	TGTGCCAGTAGTATAGATCACAGGTTCAACGAGCAGTACTTC
TRBV11-1	TRBJ1-2	once	-	CASSLAVSGTNYGYTF	TGTGCCAGCAGCTTAGCAGTTTCGGGGACTAACTATGGCTACACCTTC
TRBV11-2	TRBJ2-7	-	TRBD1	CASSQLMGQGISEQYF	TGTGCCAGCAGTCAGCTTATGGGACAGGGTATATCCGAGCAGTACTTC
TRBV2	TRBJ1-5	-	-	CASTTGSNQPQHF	TGTGCCAGCACAACAGGGAGCAATCAGCCCCAGCATTTT
TRBV5-4	TRBJ2-7	-	-	CASSEAYEQYF	TGTGCCAGCAGCGAGGCCTACGAGCAGTATTTC
TRBV18	TRBJ1-2	-	TRBD1	CASSPLPGTGDPGYTF	TGTGCCAGCTCACCACTCCCCGGGACAGGGGATCCTGGCTACACCTTC
TRBV2	TRBJ1-2	few	-	CASSEIENYGYTF	TGTGCCAGCAGTGAAATAGAAAACTATGGCTACACCTTC
TRBV28	TRBJ1-1	-	TRBD1	CASRRDRVAEAFF	TGTGCCAGCAGGAGGGACAGGGTGGCTGAAGCTTTCTTT
TRBV7-2	TRBJ1-6	-	-	CASSLARGGSGALHF	TGTGCCAGCAGCTTAGCTAGGGGGGGTTCGGGAGCCCTCCACTTT
TRBV6-2/TRBV6-3	TRBJ2-7	-	TRBD2	CASSYRASGKYEQYF	TGTGCCAGCAGTTACAGGGCTAGCGGAAAATACGAGCAGTACTTC
TRBV9	TRBJ2-3	once	TRBD2	CASSPPGLAGRSDTQYF	TGTGCCAGCAGCCCGCCGGGACTAGCGGGGAGGTCAGATACGCAGTATTTT
TRBV5-4	TRBJ1-3	-	-	CASSLGTGISGNTIYF	TGTGCCAGCAGCTTGGGCACGGGTATCTCTGGAAACACCATATATTTT
TRBV27	TRBJ1-4	-	-	CASGVERSEKLFF	TGTGCCAGCGGAGTCGAGAGGAGTGAAAAACTGTTTTTT
TRBV28	TRBJ2-5	-	TRBD1	CASSGAGTGHQETQYF	TGTGCCAGCAGTGGAGCCGGGACAGGGCACCAAGAGACCCAGTACTTC